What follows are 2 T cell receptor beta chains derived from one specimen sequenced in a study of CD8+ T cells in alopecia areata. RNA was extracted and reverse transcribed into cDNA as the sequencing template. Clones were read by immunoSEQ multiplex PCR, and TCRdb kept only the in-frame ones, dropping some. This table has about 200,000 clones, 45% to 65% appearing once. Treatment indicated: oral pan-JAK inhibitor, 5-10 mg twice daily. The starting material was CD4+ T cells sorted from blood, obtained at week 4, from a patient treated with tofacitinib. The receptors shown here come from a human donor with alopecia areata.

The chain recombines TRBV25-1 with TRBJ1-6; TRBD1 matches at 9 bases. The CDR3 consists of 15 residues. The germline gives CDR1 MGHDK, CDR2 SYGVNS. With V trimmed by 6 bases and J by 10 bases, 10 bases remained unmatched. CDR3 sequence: CASRSTGGTRSPLHF. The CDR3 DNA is TGTGCCAGCAGGTCGACAGGGGGGACACGGTCACCCCTCCACTTT.

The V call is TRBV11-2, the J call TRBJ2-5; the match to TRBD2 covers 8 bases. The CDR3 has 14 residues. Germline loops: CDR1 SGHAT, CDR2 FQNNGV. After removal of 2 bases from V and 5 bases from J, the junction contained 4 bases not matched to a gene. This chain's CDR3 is CASSLSRTSETQYF. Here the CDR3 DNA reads TGTGCCAGCAGCTTATCCCGGACTAGCGAGACCCAGTACTTC. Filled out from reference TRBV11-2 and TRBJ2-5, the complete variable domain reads EAGVAQSPRYKIIEKRQSVAFWCNPISGHATLYWYQQILGQGPKLLIQFQNNGVVDDSQLPKDRFSAERLKGVDSTLKIQPAKLEDSAVYLCASSLSRTSETQYFGPGTRLLVL.